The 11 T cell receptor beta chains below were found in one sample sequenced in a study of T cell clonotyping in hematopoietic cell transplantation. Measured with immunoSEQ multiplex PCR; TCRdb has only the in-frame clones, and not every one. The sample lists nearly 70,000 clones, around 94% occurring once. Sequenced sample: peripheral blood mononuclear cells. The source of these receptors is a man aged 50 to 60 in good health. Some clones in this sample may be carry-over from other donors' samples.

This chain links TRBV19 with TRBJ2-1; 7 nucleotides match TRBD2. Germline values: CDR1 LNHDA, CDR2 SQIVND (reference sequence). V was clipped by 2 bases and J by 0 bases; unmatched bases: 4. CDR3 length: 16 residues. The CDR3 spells CASSIQGGSSYNEQFF. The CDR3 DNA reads TGTGCCAGTAGTATACAAGGCGGGAGCTCCTACAATGAGCAGTTCTTC.

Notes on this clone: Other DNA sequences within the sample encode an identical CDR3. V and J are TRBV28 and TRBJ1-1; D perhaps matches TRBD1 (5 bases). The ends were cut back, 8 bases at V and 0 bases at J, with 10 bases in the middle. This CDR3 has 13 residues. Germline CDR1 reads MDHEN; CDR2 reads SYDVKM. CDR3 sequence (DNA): TGTGCCAGCTCGGGACTAATGAACACTGAAGCTTTCTTT. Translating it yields CASSGLMNTEAFF.

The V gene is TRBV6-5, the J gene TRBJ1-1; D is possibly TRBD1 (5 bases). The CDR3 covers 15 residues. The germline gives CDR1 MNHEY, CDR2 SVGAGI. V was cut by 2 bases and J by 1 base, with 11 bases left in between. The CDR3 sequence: CASSYGTTGNTEAFF. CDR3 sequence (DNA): TGTGCCAGCAGTTACGGCACCACAGGGAACACTGAAGCTTTCTTT.

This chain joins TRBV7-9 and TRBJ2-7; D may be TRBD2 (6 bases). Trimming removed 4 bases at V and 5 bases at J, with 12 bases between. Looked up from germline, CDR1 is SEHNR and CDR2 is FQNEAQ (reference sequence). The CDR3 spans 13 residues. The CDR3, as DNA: TGTGCCAGCAGCTACCGGGACTCAAACGAGCAGTACTTC. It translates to CASSYRDSNEQYF.

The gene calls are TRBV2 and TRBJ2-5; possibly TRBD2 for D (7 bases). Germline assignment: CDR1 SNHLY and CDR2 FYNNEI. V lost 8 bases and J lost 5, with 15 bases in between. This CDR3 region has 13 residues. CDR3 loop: CASVNREGETQYF. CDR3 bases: TGTGCCAGCGTAAACAGGGAGGGGGAGACCCAGTACTTC.

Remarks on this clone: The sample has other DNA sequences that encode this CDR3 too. The CDR3 reads CASSLTGSTEAFF. The CDR3 region has the DNA TGCGCCAGCAGCTTGACAGGGAGCACTGAAGCTTTCTTT. This rearrangement joins TRBV5-1 to TRBJ1-1, with D possibly TRBD1 on 6 matching bases. Deletions cut 1 base from V and 4 bases from J, with 8 bases between. This CDR3 comprises 13 residues. Germline V CDR1 and CDR2: SGHRS, YFSETQ.

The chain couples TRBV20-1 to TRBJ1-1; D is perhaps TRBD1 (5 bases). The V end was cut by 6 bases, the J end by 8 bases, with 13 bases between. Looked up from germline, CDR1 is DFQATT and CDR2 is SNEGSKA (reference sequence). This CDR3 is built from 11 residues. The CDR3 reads CSAEIDSEAFF. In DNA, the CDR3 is TGCAGTGCGGAAATCGACAGCGAAGCTTTCTTT.

This chain's CDR3 is CASSLDRAHLHF. DNA for the CDR3: TGTGCCAGCAGTTTGGACAGGGCACACCTCCACTTT. The J gene is TRBJ1-6, the V gene TRBV28; 8 bases are shared with TRBD1. Germline loops: CDR1 MDHEN, CDR2 SYDVKM. This CDR3 spans 12 amino acids. V gave up 3 bases and J gave up 15 bases; unmatched junction bases: 4.

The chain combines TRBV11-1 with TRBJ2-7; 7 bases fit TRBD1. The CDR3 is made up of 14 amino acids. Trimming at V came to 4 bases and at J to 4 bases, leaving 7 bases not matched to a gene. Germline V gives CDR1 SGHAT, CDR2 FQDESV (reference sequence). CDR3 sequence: CASSYRGLGYEQYF. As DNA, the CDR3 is TGTGCCAGCAGCTACAGGGGCCTTGGGTACGAGCAGTACTTC.

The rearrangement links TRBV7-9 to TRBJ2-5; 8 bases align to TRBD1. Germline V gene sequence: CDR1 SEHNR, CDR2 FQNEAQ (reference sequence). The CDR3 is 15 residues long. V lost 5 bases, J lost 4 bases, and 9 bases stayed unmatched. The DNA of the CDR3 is TGTGCCAGCAGCCCTGGGACAGGATTTGGAGAGACCCAGTACTTC. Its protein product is CASSPGTGFGETQYF.

CDR3 region: CASSSRDRSKLFF. CDR3 in DNA: TGTGCCAGCAGTTCCCGGGACAGGAGTAAACTGTTTTTT. The chain couples TRBV28 to TRBJ1-4; 8 bases fit TRBD1. Trimming cost V 4 bases and J 11 bases; bases outside gene matches: 6. The germline V gene has CDR1 MDHEN and CDR2 SYDVKM. The CDR3 sequence is 13 residues long.